These 18 T cell receptor beta chains were sequenced from one sample in a study of cytomegalovirus exposure and HLA in healthy donors (dated by TCRdb to about 2017). Libraries were prepared through the immunoSEQ multiplex PCR assay. The multiplex PCR relied on a mix of 60 forward primers for TCR Vbeta segments and 13 reverse primers for TCR Jbeta segments. Held by TCRdb, this immuneACCESS table contains in-frame sequences only and omits some clones. Under half of the omission traces to an unresolved V gene where checked; the cause of the rest is unknown. The sample has about 190,000 clones on record, approximately 80% of them singletons. Roughly 0.7% of the sample belongs to the ten largest clones. The specimen was PBMCs. The receptors shown here come from a boy between 10 and 17 years old in good health and CMV-seronegative.

This rearrangement joins TRBV11-2 to TRBJ2-2; tentatively, D is TRBD2 (5 bases). V lost 1 base to trimming and J lost 5 bases, with 8 bases between them. CDR1 is SGHAT and CDR2 is FQNNGV in the germline V gene. The CDR3 contains 14 residues. CDR3 in DNA: TGTGCCAGCAGCTTAGTTCGGGGTACCGGGGAGCTGTTTTTT. This sequence encodes CASSLVRGTGELFF.

The rearrangement links TRBV7-9 to TRBJ1-2, with D unclear. Trimming stripped 1 base from V and 8 bases from J, with 8 bases between. Per germline, CDR1 SEHNR and CDR2 FQNEAQ (reference sequence). The CDR3 loop spans 12 amino acids. The CDR3 nucleotides are TGTGCCAGCAGCTTAGGAGATTGGGGCTACACCTTC. Protein sequence: CASSLGDWGYTF.

The CDR3 coding sequence is TGTGCCAGCAGCTTTCCCGGACAGGGACGTAGCTATGGCTACACCTTC. Translation gives CASSFPGQGRSYGYTF. The chain is built from TRBV11-2 and TRBJ1-2; 8 bases are a match to TRBD1. V shed 3 bases, J shed 4 bases, and the junction held 10 bases outside the gene matches. The CDR3 runs 16 residues. Germline V gene sequence: CDR1 SGHAT, CDR2 FQNNGV.

The chain combines TRBV30 with TRBJ1-1; D unclear. The germline gives CDR1 GTSNPN, CDR2 SVGIG (reference sequence). V dropped 3 bases and J dropped 4 bases, with 15 bases sitting between them. The CDR3 length is 14 residues. CDR3 in amino acids: CAWRVSAGITEAFF. As DNA, the CDR3 is TGTGCCTGGAGAGTCAGTGCAGGAATCACTGAAGCTTTCTTT.

This chain links TRBV6-4 with TRBJ2-2; TRBD1 might be the D (5 bases). Deletions cut 6 bases from V and 0 bases from J, with 11 bases between. CDR3 length: 15 amino acids. Germline V lookup: CDR1 MRHNA, CDR2 SNTAGT. The CDR3 here is CASRPDTSNTGELFF. CDR3 coding DNA: TGTGCCAGCAGACCGGACACCTCGAACACCGGGGAGCTGTTTTTT.

The chain recombines TRBV2 with TRBJ2-3; TRBD1 matches 7 bases. Losses at the gene ends were 6 bases for V and 2 bases for J; bases not matched to a gene: 8. The germline V gene encodes CDR1 SNHLY and CDR2 FYNNEI. The CDR3 consists of 15 residues. The CDR3 nucleotides read TGTGCCAGCAGGGGAGACAGGGAAATCACAGATACGCAGTATTTT. This encodes CASRGDREITDTQYF.

CDR3 amino acids: CASHYGAVNTEAFF. CDR3 sequence (DNA): TGTGCCAGCCACTATGGGGCCGTGAACACTGAAGCTTTCTTT. This chain joins TRBV7-9 and TRBJ1-1; weak D call: TRBD1 (5 bases). This CDR3 comprises 14 residues. The V gene's germline CDR1 is SEHNR and CDR2 FQNEAQ (reference sequence). Between the trimmed V and J ends, which lost 8 bases and 0 bases, there was a span of 13 bases.

This clone has just one count. The CDR3, as DNA: TGTGCCAGCAGCTTAGGGTCTAGCTACAATGAGCAGTTCTTC. Protein: CASSLGSSYNEQFF. The rearrangement uses TRBV11-3 and TRBJ2-1, with D uncertain. The CDR3 consists of 14 residues. Trimming took off 1 base at V and 3 bases at J, with 7 bases between the two ends. Germline loops: CDR1 SGHNT, CDR2 YENEEA.

J is TRBJ2-2 and V is TRBV19; 9 bases line up with TRBD2. From germline, CDR1 is LNHDA and CDR2 SQIVND (reference sequence). With V trimmed by 6 bases and J by 5 bases, 10 bases remained unmatched. The CDR3 extends over 16 amino acids. The CDR3 is CASSPGLASSTGELFF. DNA for the CDR3: TGTGCCAGTAGCCCCGGACTAGCGTCGAGTACCGGGGAGCTGTTTTTT.

The V gene is TRBV19, the J gene TRBJ2-1, with 12 bases lining up with TRBD1. Unmatched junction bases numbered 8, after V lost 5 bases and J lost 9 bases. From germline, CDR1 is LNHDA and CDR2 SQIVND (reference sequence). The CDR3 covers 15 residues. CDR3 DNA sequence: TGTGCCAGTAGTGGCGGGACAGGGGGCTTGGGTGAGCAGTTCTTC. Its protein product is CASSGGTGGLGEQFF.

This clone has a handful of counts. The rearrangement uses TRBV28 and TRBJ2-7; maybe TRBD1 (6 bases). CDR1 and CDR2 (germline): MDHEN, SYDVKM. Trimming pared 4 bases from V and 1 base from J, leaving 14 bases between. This CDR3 region has 15 residues. CDR3 in amino acids: CASSSSWDKSYEQYF. CDR3 bases: TGTGCCAGCAGTTCATCATGGGACAAATCCTACGAGCAGTACTTC.

The J gene is TRBJ1-5, the V gene TRBV19; 8 bases match TRBD1. J gave up 15 bases and V 7 bases, and 8 bases lay outside the gene matches. Germline CDR1 is LNHDA and CDR2 is SQIVND (reference sequence). The length of the CDR3 is 11 residues. CDR3 nucleotides: TGTGCCAGTACCGCAGGGGGCCCTCGGCATTTT. Protein sequence: CASTAGGPRHF.

The V call is TRBV19, the J call TRBJ2-2; TRBD1 might be the D (5 bases). The V and J ends lost 5 bases and 6 bases respectively, with 13 bases between them. The CDR3 has 14 amino acids. In germline, CDR1 is LNHDA, CDR2 SQIVND (reference sequence). CDR3 in amino acids: CASSGARSPGELFF. CDR3 DNA sequence: TGTGCCAGTAGTGGGGCAAGGTCGCCCGGGGAGCTGTTTTTT.

The V call is TRBV27, the J call TRBJ1-2; 7 bases fit TRBD1. V trimming: 4 bases; J trimming: 0 bases; junction bases outside the gene matches: 5. The CDR3 covers 15 residues. Germline CDR1 is MNHEY and CDR2 is SMNVEV (reference sequence). This CDR3 reads CASSYTGTANYGYTF. CDR3 coding DNA: TGTGCCAGCAGTTACACCGGGACAGCTAACTATGGCTACACCTTC.

The V gene is TRBV30, the J gene TRBJ2-7; 11 positions match TRBD2. This CDR3 contains 15 residues. The V and J ends lost 3 bases and 4 bases, in that order; junction bases with no gene match: 8. Looked up from germline, CDR1 is GTSNPN and CDR2 is SVGIG (reference sequence). CDR3: CAWSTGLAAEYEQYF. CDR3 bases: TGTGCCTGGAGCACGGGACTAGCGGCAGAGTACGAGCAGTACTTC.

The rearrangement joins TRBV11-1 to TRBJ2-2; weak D call: TRBD1 (5 bases). From germline, CDR1 is SGHAT and CDR2 FQDESV (reference sequence). CDR3 length equals 15 residues. Trimming removed 4 bases at V and 6 bases at J, with 15 bases between. For the CDR3, the DNA is TGTGCCAGCAGCTCCCCCGCAGGGATCCCCGGGGAGCTGTTTTTT. This gives the protein CASSSPAGIPGELFF.

This sequence joins TRBV19 and TRBJ1-1; weak D call: TRBD1 (6 bases). The V end lost 7 bases, the J end lost 7 bases, and 19 bases lay between the germline ends. The germline V gene encodes CDR1 LNHDA and CDR2 SQIVND (reference sequence). The CDR3 has 14 amino acids. CDR3 amino acids: CASMTRTAQGEAFF. Written as DNA, the CDR3 is TGTGCCAGTATGACACGGACAGCCCAAGGTGAAGCTTTCTTT.

A single count supports this clone. This sequence joins TRBV6-1 and TRBJ1-5; 7 bases agree with TRBD1. The junction had 11 bases not matched to a gene; V was cut back by 7 bases and J by 5 bases. The CDR3 runs 15 residues. In germline, CDR1 is MNHNS, CDR2 SASEGT. CDR3 sequence reads: CASTSTGSGYQPQHF. The CDR3 DNA reads TGTGCCAGCACTTCGACAGGGAGCGGTTATCAGCCCCAGCATTTT.